This T cell receptor beta chain comes out of a study of CD4 T cells in relation to SARS-CoV-2 and coronaviruses. Points from the study as a whole: This crossreactivity analysis covered spike protein alone, no other viral proteins. About 65% of donors had memory CD4+ clonotypes crossrecognizing SARS-CoV-2 and common cold coronavirus spike.

Comments on this clone: The antigen is unknown.

Produced via immunoSEQ multiplex PCR; TCRdb's table is partial and in-frame only. The repertoire has about 56,000 clones, about 91% of them found once; the top ten carry roughly 0.4%. This CDR3 contains 18 residues. V lost 4 bases and J lost 2; bases outside the gene matches: 11. Germline lookup yields CDR1 LNHDA and CDR2 SQIVND (reference sequence). Naive and memory CD4+ T cells were separated from cryopreserved PBMCs. Sequenced input: naive CD4+ T cells from PBMCs. Indicated subset: naive CD4+ T cells isolated by negative enrichment. The chain has TRBV19 and TRBJ1-5, with TRBD1 identical over 10 bases. This clonotype was obtained from an adult with COVID-19. CDR3 residues: CASSTPNGGTGGNQPQHF. DNA of the CDR3: TGTGCCAGTAGTACTCCCAATGGAGGGACAGGGGGCAATCAGCCCCAGCATTTT.